The sequence of this TCR beta chain was determined in a study of T cell changes during pregnancy in multiple sclerosis. The repertoire was sequenced with immunoSEQ multiplex PCR; TCRdb's copy has only in-frame clones and lacks some. The sample lists over 90,000 clones, less than 95% occurring once. V was shortened by 6 bases and J by 1 base, with 12 bases between the two germline ends. Germline lookup yields CDR1 MNHEY and CDR2 SVGAGI. This CDR3 is built from 14 residues. This clonotype originated in a female donor in good health, enrolled as a control in a pregnancy study. Specimen: peripheral blood, collected in the second trimester of pregnancy. The chain joins TRBV6-5 to TRBJ1-1, with D perhaps matching TRBD1 (6 bases). CDR3 residues: CASRIQGSNTEAFF. The CDR3 nucleotides are TGTGCCAGCAGGATCCAGGGGTCGAACACTGAAGCTTTCTTT.